This record covers a single TCR beta chain. Antigen unknown. This entry is derived from a study of graft-versus-host responses after intestinal transplantation. Study-wide context: Those transplanted obtained multivisceral, liver-intestinal, or isolated intestinal grafts. Anti-thymocyte globulin induction, then tacrolimus and steroids for about three years, went to all recipients.

The CDR3 spans 16 residues. J was trimmed by 2 bases and V by 3 bases; bases with no gene match: 8. In germline, CDR1 is SGHAT, CDR2 FQNNGV. Study results and caveats: Allografts of one patient group, those with graft-donor T cell macrochimerism, had high graft-versus-host to host-versus-graft clonal ratios.

Measured with immunoSEQ multiplex PCR; TCRdb has only the in-frame clones, and not every one. The sample has 75,000 to 95,000 clones; more than 85% are singletons. The receptor was isolated from a human donor who received an intestinal transplant. V and J are TRBV11-2 and TRBJ2-7; 9 bases line up with TRBD2. The sequencing here drew on unstimulated CD8+ T cells sorted from spleen or lymph node cells, taken before intestinal transplant. CDR3 nucleotides: TGTGCCAGCAGCTTTACTTACGCTAGCGGGACCTACGAGCAGTACTTC. This sequence encodes CASSFTYASGTYEQYF.